These 21 T cell receptor beta chains came from one sample sequenced in a study of a mutant IDH1 vaccine in newly diagnosed glioma. The time point denotes: week 35, safety follow-up. The content of each vaccine dose was 300 ug of mutant IDH1 20-mer peptide, and topical imiquimod accompanied it. Data came from immunoSEQ multiplex PCR; TCRdb stores just in-frame clones and leaves some out. Altogether tens of thousands of clones are present, 80% to 90% being singletons, with the ten largest covering 1.6%. These receptors are not linked to any known antigen. The sample in question was PBMCs, obtained from a glioma patient whose treatment included an IDH1 peptide vaccine. These receptors came from a man in his forties with glioma.

This chain joins TRBV28 and TRBJ1-4, with TRBD1 matching over 7 bases. The CDR3 extends over 14 amino acids. After removal of 5 bases from V and 8 bases from J, the junction contained 8 bases not matched to a gene. Germline V gene lookup returns CDR1 MDHEN and CDR2 SYDVKM. CDR3 region: CASSHRQGLEKLFF. In DNA form, the CDR3 reads TGTGCCAGCAGTCATCGACAGGGTTTGGAAAAACTGTTTTTT.

The chain has TRBV5-6 and TRBJ1-2; possibly TRBD1 for D (5 bases). The CDR3 totals 14 residues. V lost 3 bases, J lost 2 bases, and 11 bases lay in between. The germline CDR1 and CDR2 sequences are SGHDT and YYEEEE. The chain's CDR3 is CASSSGGLNYGYTF. Here the CDR3 DNA reads TGTGCCAGCAGCTCTGGGGGGTTGAACTATGGCTACACCTTC.

The chain combines TRBV18 with TRBJ2-3; TRBD2 agrees at 10 bases. Trimming removed 4 bases from V and 0 bases from J; junction bases left unmatched: 10. The CDR3 sequence is 18 residues long. In germline, CDR1 is KGHSH, CDR2 LQKENI. The DNA for the CDR3 is TGTGCCAGCTCACGGACTAGCGGTCAGAAATCTAGCACAGATACGCAGTATTTT. Its translation: CASSRTSGQKSSTDTQYF.

This clone was seen a few times. The chain is built from TRBV9 and TRBJ2-7; the D is unclear. The V end lost 4 bases, the J end lost 6 bases, and 17 bases lay between the germline ends. The CDR3 spans 14 residues. CDR1 and CDR2 (germline): SGDLS, YYNGEE. CDR3 nucleotide sequence: TGTGCCAGCAGCTTCTCTCCGGAAGATGTCGAGCAGTACTTC. Amino acid sequence: CASSFSPEDVEQYF.

The chain recombines TRBV6-6 with TRBJ2-1, with D perhaps TRBD2 (5 bases). CDR1 is MNHNY, CDR2 SVGAGI, per germline (reference sequence). The CDR3 has 13 amino acids. V lost 5 bases to trimming and J lost 6 bases, with 11 bases between them. This CDR3 is CASSPGIFNEQFF. The DNA of the CDR3 is TGTGCCAGCAGTCCCGGGATCTTCAATGAGCAGTTCTTC.

V gene TRBV23-1 combines with J gene TRBJ1-5; D remains unclear. TRBV23-1 is identified as an open reading frame with a role that is uncertain. CDR3 size: 14 residues. Trimming took off 3 bases at V and 1 base at J, with 7 bases between the two ends. As DNA, the CDR3 is TGCGCCAGCAGTCAGGACGGCAGCAATCAGCCCCAGCATTTT. Amino acid sequence: CASSQDGSNQPQHF.

The chain links TRBV5-6 to TRBJ2-7, with D unclear. The CDR3 spans 14 residues. The germline V gene encodes CDR1 SGHDT and CDR2 YYEEEE. V shed 3 bases and J shed 2 bases, with 12 bases lying between them. The CDR3 DNA reads as TGTGCCAGCAGCTCAGCCAGCCCGGCCTACGAGCAGTACTTC. This codes for CASSSASPAYEQYF. Using reference TRBV5-6 and TRBJ2-7 for the parts outside the CDR3, the full variable domain is DAGVTQSPTHLIKTRGQQVTLRCSPKSGHDTVSWYQQALGQGPQFIFQYYEEEERQRGNFPDRFSGHQFPNYSSELNVNALLLGDSALYLCASSSASPAYEQYFGPGTRLTVT.

This clone occurred once. This rearrangement joins TRBV12-5 to TRBJ2-5; D is perhaps TRBD2 (5 bases). The V gene lost 5 bases and the J gene lost 5 bases, with 12 bases spanning the gap. The germline CDR1 and CDR2 sequences are LGHNT and FRNRAP. This CDR3 has 13 residues. CDR3 DNA sequence: TGTGCTAGTGGTACGGGGTATCCGGAGACCCAGTACTTC. Its translation is CASGTGYPETQYF.

This clone was seen more than once but under ten times. The chain couples TRBV10-2 to TRBJ2-7, with D unclear. V dropped 5 bases and J dropped 1 base, with 12 bases sitting between them. CDR3 length equals 14 residues. The germline gives CDR1 WSHSY, CDR2 SAAADI. Here the CDR3 DNA reads TGCGCCAGCAGTAGCCGAAGGTATTCCTACGAGCAGTACTTC. This translates into CASSSRRYSYEQYF.

As concerns this clone: The same CDR3 can be traced to other DNA sequences in this sample. The J gene is TRBJ2-3, the V gene TRBV5-4; D may be TRBD1 (5 bases). There are 15 residues in the CDR3. Trimming pared 0 bases from V and 2 bases from J, leaving 10 bases between. Germline CDR1 is SGHNT and CDR2 is YYREEE (reference sequence). The CDR3 coding sequence is TGTGCCAGCAGCTTGGTTACAGGTATCACAGATACGCAGTATTTT. It codes for CASSLVTGITDTQYF.

The chain employs TRBV7-2 and TRBJ1-2; D uncertain. Looked up from germline, CDR1 is SGHTA and CDR2 is FQGNSA. This CDR3 region has 15 residues. The ends were cut back, 6 bases at V and 4 bases at J, with 18 bases in the middle. This chain's CDR3 is CASSPQYSSGYGYTF. CDR3 DNA: TGTGCCAGCAGTCCTCAATACTCGAGCGGCTATGGCTACACCTTC.

By proportion, this clone is medium-sized. The chain uses TRBV6-5 and TRBJ1-2; 7 bases are shared with TRBD1. Trimming took 6 bases from V and 3 from J; bases not matched to a gene: 10. Germline lookup yields CDR1 MNHEY and CDR2 SVGAGI. The CDR3 is made up of 15 amino acids. CDR3 amino acids: CASRAPTGYDYGYTF. The CDR3 DNA follows: TGTGCCAGCAGGGCCCCGACAGGGTACGACTATGGCTACACCTTC.

The genes are TRBV6-5 and TRBJ2-7; TRBD1 aligns across 10 bases. Germline-derived CDR1 and CDR2 are MNHEY and SVGAGI. The V gene end was trimmed by 2 bases and the J gene end by 1 base; junction bases not matched to a gene: 2. This CDR3 region has 15 residues. In DNA form, the CDR3 reads TGTGCCAGCAGTTACGGGACAGGGGCGTCCTACGAGCAGTACTTC. Encoded protein: CASSYGTGASYEQYF.

This clone was seen a single time. The rearrangement links TRBV15 to TRBJ2-1; 7 bases line up with TRBD2. This CDR3 has 18 amino acids. Germline V gene data show CDR1 as LNHNV and CDR2 as YYDKDF (reference sequence). Trimming at V came to 5 bases and at J to 0 bases, leaving 13 bases not matched to a gene. DNA for the CDR3: TGTGCCACCAGCCCGCCTCCGGGACTACTTTTCTCCTACAATGAGCAGTTCTTC. Its translation is CATSPPPGLLFSYNEQFF.

The rearrangement joins TRBV6-5 to TRBJ2-3; no definite D call. The germline gives CDR1 MNHEY, CDR2 SVGAGI. V dropped 6 bases and J dropped 0 bases, with 7 bases sitting between them. The CDR3 has 13 residues. This CDR3 reads CASRGSSTDTQYF. The CDR3 bases are TGTGCCAGCAGGGGGTCAAGCACAGATACGCAGTATTTT.

The chain is built from TRBV10-3 and TRBJ2-3; tentatively, D is TRBD1 or TRBD2 (5 bases each). V lost 0 bases, J lost 2 bases, and 6 bases lay in between. There are 14 residues in the CDR3. From germline, CDR1 is ENHRY and CDR2 SYGVKD. CDR3 sequence: CAISESGTTDTQYF. CDR3 DNA sequence: TGTGCCATCAGTGAGTCTGGGACCACAGATACGCAGTATTTT.

Of note for this clone: The sample has other DNA sequences that encode this CDR3 too. The CDR3 region has the DNA TGTGCCAGCAGCCTCACAGGGGAGCAGTACTTC. Translation gives CASSLTGEQYF. The chain has TRBV7-9 and TRBJ2-7, with a weak D call TRBD1 (6 bases). V lost 5 bases, J lost 7 bases, and 9 bases lay in between. Germline assignment: CDR1 SEHNR and CDR2 FQNEAQ (reference sequence). The CDR3 has 11 residues.

This chain uses TRBV14 with TRBJ2-2; D call uncertain. CDR1 is SGHDN, CDR2 FVKESK, per germline. This CDR3 spans 13 amino acids. Trimming left V 6 bases short and J 0 bases short, with 5 bases between. CDR3 DNA sequence: TGTGCCAGCAGTTGGACGAACACCGGGGAGCTGTTTTTT. This codes for CASSWTNTGELFF.

The chain employs TRBV7-2 and TRBJ2-4; D ambiguous. This CDR3 spans 17 amino acids. Deletions cut 1 base from V and 2 bases from J, with 15 bases between. Germline V CDR1 and CDR2: SGHTA, FQGNSA. CDR3 DNA: TGTGCCAGCAGCTTAGGTGCTAGTCCCCAAACCAAAAACATTCAGTACTTC. Translating gives CASSLGASPQTKNIQYF.

The rearrangement links TRBV15 to TRBJ2-7; D may be TRBD1 (7 bases). This CDR3 has 15 amino acids. CDR1 is LNHNV, CDR2 YYDKDF, per germline (reference sequence). The V end was cut by 0 bases, the J end by 2 bases, with 11 bases between. CDR3 amino acids: CATSRDRGTAYEQYF. CDR3 coding DNA: TGTGCCACCAGCAGAGATCGCGGGACAGCCTACGAGCAGTACTTC.

By sample share, this clone is medium-sized. The V call is TRBV4-1, the J call TRBJ2-3; D might be TRBD1 or TRBD2, each matching 6 bases. CDR1 is MGHRA, CDR2 YSYEKL, per germline. The CDR3 is 16 amino acids. The V end was cut by 1 base, the J end by 3 bases, with 14 bases between. The CDR3 nucleotides read TGCGCCAGCAGCCAAGGAAGGGGGGCGGGGACAGATACGCAGTATTTT. Protein product: CASSQGRGAGTDTQYF.